Each of the 18 T cell receptor beta chains below was sequenced from the same sample in a study of T cell responses to AZD1222 COVID-19 vaccine. Repertoires were generated with immunoSEQ multiplex PCR, while TCRdb's copy carries only in-frame clones and drops some. Of about 130,000 clones in the sample, 89% are singletons; the top ten hold about 1.6%. The sample consisted of peripheral blood, taken on day 0 of AZD1222 vaccination. Every receptor here comes from an adult in good health.

V usage is TRBV11-2 and J usage is TRBJ1-6, with D possibly matching TRBD1 (5 bases). The length of the CDR3 is 17 residues. The germline V and J ends were trimmed by 1 base and 10 bases, with 20 bases remaining between them. The germline V gene encodes CDR1 SGHAT and CDR2 FQNNGV. This CDR3 is CASSLGSAWGWGSPLHF. In nucleotides, the CDR3 is TGTGCCAGCAGCTTAGGAAGTGCGTGGGGGTGGGGATCACCCCTCCACTTT. Based on the CDR3 plus reference TRBV11-2 and TRBJ1-6, the full variable domain is EAGVAQSPRYKIIEKRQSVAFWCNPISGHATLYWYQQILGQGPKLLIQFQNNGVVDDSQLPKDRFSAERLKGVDSTLKIQPAKLEDSAVYLCASSLGSAWGWGSPLHFGNGTRLTVT.

This chain joins TRBV5-4 and TRBJ1-1; 8 nucleotides agree with TRBD1. CDR1 SGHNT and CDR2 YYREEE come from the germline V gene (reference sequence). The J segment lost 5 bases and the V segment lost 4 bases, leaving 7 bases of the junction unmatched. This CDR3 comprises 14 residues. The CDR3 here is CASSVTGGGTEAFF. Written as DNA, the CDR3 is TGTGCCAGCAGCGTCACAGGGGGGGGGACTGAAGCTTTCTTT. Full variable domain (missing parts from reference TRBV5-4 and TRBJ1-1): ETGVTQSPTHLIKTRGQQVTLRCSSQSGHNTVSWYQQALGQGPQFIFQYYREEENGRGNFPPRFSGLQFPNYSSELNVNALELDDSALYLCASSVTGGGTEAFFGQGTRLTVV.

V usage is TRBV12-3 or TRBV12-4 and J usage is TRBJ1-4; D call uncertain. This CDR3 is 13 amino acids long. V lost 1 base, J lost 5 bases, and 5 bases lay in between. Here the CDR3 reads CASSLVINEKLFF. In DNA form, the CDR3 reads TGTGCCAGCAGTTTAGTCATAAATGAAAAACTGTTTTTT.

The V call is TRBV6-1, the J call TRBJ2-7; the D gene could be TRBD1 or TRBD2 (5 bases each). CDR1 is MNHNS, CDR2 SASEGT, per germline. V was clipped by 3 bases and J by 2 bases, with 8 bases between them. This CDR3 contains 13 residues. CDR3 sequence: CASSDEGPYEQYF. CDR3 DNA: TGTGCCAGCAGTGACGAGGGACCCTACGAGCAGTACTTC.

The chain couples TRBV6-6 to TRBJ1-1; 9 bases line up with TRBD1. The germline gives CDR1 MNHNY, CDR2 SVGAGI (reference sequence). The CDR3 consists of 17 residues. J gave up 7 bases and V 5 bases, and 17 bases lay outside the gene matches. The DNA of the CDR3 is TGTGCCAGCAGTCATGGGACAGGGAGTCAATTTCGCGGTGAAGCTTTCTTT. As protein: CASSHGTGSQFRGEAFF.

This rearrangement joins TRBV9 to TRBJ1-2; D might be TRBD1 (5 bases). Germline loops: CDR1 SGDLS, CDR2 YYNGEE. The CDR3 length is 14 residues. V was pared by 0 bases and J by 3 bases, with 9 bases between. This chain's CDR3 is CASSVGGDDYGYTF. For the CDR3, the DNA is TGTGCCAGCAGCGTAGGAGGGGACGACTATGGCTACACCTTC.

V gene TRBV6-5 combines with J gene TRBJ1-1; 8 bases are shared with TRBD1. J gave up 0 bases and V 2 bases, and 5 bases lay outside the gene matches. This CDR3 spans 16 amino acids. Germline V gives CDR1 MNHEY, CDR2 SVGAGI. CDR3 sequence: CASSYRTGRVNTEAFF. Here the CDR3 DNA reads TGTGCCAGCAGTTACCGGACAGGGAGGGTGAACACTGAAGCTTTCTTT.

The chain combines TRBV5-8 with TRBJ2-1; D may be TRBD2 (6 bases). Germline loops: CDR1 SGHTS, CDR2 YDEGEE. This CDR3 spans 16 amino acids. Trimming stripped 4 bases from V and 0 bases from J, with 14 bases between. In DNA, the CDR3 is TGTGCCAGCAGCCCGGGGAGGCTCATCTCCTACAATGAGCAGTTCTTC. Translating it yields CASSPGRLISYNEQFF.

The table lists this clone with a few counts. The CDR3 spells CASSPETGDAGLSLLAKNIQYF. CDR3 in DNA: TGTGCCAGCAGTCCCGAGACAGGGGACGCGGGACTTAGCCTCTTAGCCAAAAACATTCAGTACTTC. The chain carries TRBV27 and TRBJ2-4, with 8 bases identical to TRBD1. With V trimmed by 5 bases and J by 0 bases, 24 bases remained unmatched. CDR1 MNHEY and CDR2 SMNVEV come from the germline V gene (reference sequence). The CDR3 is made up of 22 amino acids.

This clone was recorded only once. The V gene is TRBV6-5, the J gene TRBJ2-5; 7 bases align to TRBD1. The germline CDR1 and CDR2 sequences are MNHEY and SVGAGI. The CDR3 contains 16 residues. The J segment lost 3 bases and the V segment lost 4 bases, leaving 11 bases of the junction unmatched. CDR3 residues: CASSSLGDRAKETQYF. The CDR3 DNA is TGTGCCAGCAGTTCCCTTGGGGACAGAGCTAAAGAGACCCAGTACTTC.

The chain links TRBV6-6 to TRBJ1-4, with 10 bases aligning to TRBD1. CDR1 MNHNY and CDR2 SVGAGI come from the germline V gene (reference sequence). There are 16 residues in the CDR3. V lost 5 bases, J lost 3 bases, and 6 bases stayed unmatched. DNA for the CDR3: TGTGCCAGCAGTCGACGACAGGGGGCTTCTAATGAAAAACTGTTTTTT. Translating gives CASSRRQGASNEKLFF.

The chain has TRBV2 and TRBJ2-6; no clear D. CDR1 is SNHLY and CDR2 is FYNNEI in the germline V gene. There are 15 residues in the CDR3. Trimming cost V 3 bases and J 0 bases, with 6 bases left between them. CDR3 loop: CASSEAVSGANVLTF. The CDR3 nucleotides read TGTGCCAGCAGTGAGGCAGTCTCTGGGGCCAACGTCCTGACTTTC.

This sequence joins TRBV10-1 and TRBJ2-1; D is tentatively TRBD1 or TRBD2 (5 bases each). The ends were cut back, 8 bases at V and 6 bases at J, with 20 bases in the middle. Germline CDR1 reads WNHNN; CDR2 reads SYGVQD (reference sequence). This CDR3 region has 15 residues. CDR3 DNA: TGCGCCAGCTCCAAAGCAAGAGAGGGGCCCAATGAGCAGTTCTTC. The encoded protein is CASSKAREGPNEQFF.

The chain joins TRBV6-5 to TRBJ2-5; D remains unclear. The V gene lost 2 bases and the J gene lost 0 bases, with 7 bases spanning the gap. Germline-derived CDR1 and CDR2 are MNHEY and SVGAGI. The CDR3 is 14 amino acids. CDR3 region: CASSYVRYQETQYF. CDR3 nucleotide sequence: TGTGCCAGCAGTTACGTCAGGTACCAAGAGACCCAGTACTTC.

This chain links TRBV7-8 with TRBJ2-1; D is unresolved. Germline V gene data show CDR1 as SGHVS and CDR2 as FQNEAQ. The V end lost 5 bases, the J end lost 4 bases, and 18 bases lay between the germline ends. The CDR3 has 16 amino acids. DNA for the CDR3: TGTGCCAGCAGCGGATGGGCAGAGAGGACGTACAATGAGCAGTTCTTC. Translation gives CASSGWAERTYNEQFF.

This clone was observed a single time. The chain carries TRBV5-1 and TRBJ1-1; a possible D gene is TRBD1 (6 bases). V lost 4 bases, J lost 1 base, and 11 bases lay in between. The CDR3 sequence is 14 residues long. Germline V CDR1 and CDR2: SGHRS, YFSETQ. CDR3 in amino acids: CASSTQTGNTEAFF. In DNA, the CDR3 is TGCGCCAGCAGCACACAGACAGGGAACACTGAAGCTTTCTTT. The full variable domain, its missing parts supplied by reference TRBV5-1 and TRBJ1-1, is KAGVTQTPRYLIKTRGQQVTLSCSPISGHRSVSWYQQTPGQGLQFLFEYFSETQRNKGNFPGRFSGRQFSNSRSEMNVSTLELGDSALYLCASSTQTGNTEAFFGQGTRLTVV.

This sequence joins TRBV21-1 and TRBJ2-4; TRBD2 is taken as the D call from the table, unchecked against the DNA. TRBV21-1 is designated a pseudogene. This CDR3 is built from 20 residues. The CDR3: CASSKALGTSVRNAKNIQYF. CDR3 nucleotide sequence: TGTGCCAGCAGCAAAGCGCTTGGAACTAGCGTTCGGAACGCCAAAAACATTCAGTACTTC.

The V and J genes are TRBV6-2 or TRBV6-3 and TRBJ1-2; no clear D. V was clipped by 2 bases and J by 2 bases, with 18 bases between them. Germline assignment: CDR1 MNHEY and CDR2 SVGEGT. The CDR3 is 17 amino acids. Written as DNA, the CDR3 is TGTGCCAGCAGTTACCCAGATGATGGGGAACACAACTATGGCTACACCTTC. It is translated as CASSYPDDGEHNYGYTF.